This T cell receptor beta chain was sequenced in a study of cytomegalovirus exposure and HLA in healthy donors. Study-level background: Of all 400 or so donors who were genotyped, 81% belonged to the Caucasian-associated ancestry cluster.

CDR1 is SGHTA and CDR2 is FQGNSA in the germline V gene. Trimming took 5 bases from V and 4 from J; bases not matched to a gene: 6. The CDR3 spans 14 residues. Details on this clone: The antigen is not known.

60 Vbeta and 13 Jbeta primers were used in PCR. The assay was immunoSEQ multiplex PCR, and TCRdb's table has in-frame clones only and misses some. The sample gives 100,000 to 150,000 clones, approximately 80% of which show up once; about 5% is in the top ten. Broader study findings: According to a later analysis, most TCR beta chains associated with CMV appeared HLA-restricted. V- and J-gene trimming in TCR beta was tied to a missense DCLRE1C variant by an analysis performed later.

The sequence came from a man aged 50-60 years in good health and CMV-seropositive. V gene TRBV7-2 combines with J gene TRBJ1-1; 8 bases line up with TRBD1. Sequencing was done on a sample of PBMCs. This CDR3 is CASSQRQGLTEAFF. The CDR3 coding sequence is TGTGCCAGCAGCCAAAGACAGGGGCTCACTGAAGCTTTCTTT.